Each of the 13 T cell receptor beta chains below was sequenced from the same sample in a study of patients and donors after allogeneic stem cell transplantation. TCRdb used MiXCR to reprocess the RT-PCR reads, holding one entry per CDR3 protein. Of some 230,000 distinct CDR3 sequences listed, less than 15% were seen once; the top ten hold around 10%. Sample: blood, either unsorted or a sorted T cell fraction (not recorded which). All receptors come from a human donor who was either an allogeneic HSCT recipient or a stem cell or donor lymphocyte infusion donor (not recorded which). It is not recorded whose cells these are; they may come from a transplant donor.

This chain joins TRBV29-1 and TRBJ1-2; D possibly corresponds to TRBD1 (5 bases). The germline CDR1 and CDR2 sequences are SQVTM and ANQGSEA. V was shortened by 5 bases and J by 2 bases, with 15 bases between the two germline ends. This CDR3 is 14 amino acids long. The chain's CDR3 is CSVTLLGGNYGYTF. The CDR3 region has the DNA TGCAGCGTTACACTCCTCGGGGGAAACTATGGCTACACCTTC.

This chain uses TRBV7-2 with TRBJ1-2; D may be TRBD1 (5 bases). CDR1 SGHTA and CDR2 FQGNSA come from the germline V gene. This CDR3 is 15 amino acids long. V lost 10 bases and J 2 bases, leaving 20 bases between the germline ends. CDR3 sequence: CANRPTGGSNYGYTF. For the CDR3, the DNA is TGTGCCAACAGGCCCACGGGGGGGTCCAACTATGGCTACACCTTC.

This clonotype came up a few times. The gene calls are TRBV11-2 and TRBJ2-7; D remains ambiguous. Trimming pared 1 base from V and 0 bases from J, leaving 16 bases between. CDR1 is SGHAT, CDR2 FQNNGV, per germline. The CDR3 has 17 residues. The DNA for the CDR3 is TGTGCCAGCAGCTTAGGATCCCGACACCGGAGCTCCTACGAGCAGTACTTC. Translation gives CASSLGSRHRSSYEQYF. Based on the CDR3 plus reference TRBV11-2 and TRBJ2-7, the full variable domain is EAGVAQSPRYKIIEKRQSVAFWCNPISGHATLYWYQQILGQGPKLLIQFQNNGVVDDSQLPKDRFSAERLKGVDSTLKIQPAKLEDSAVYLCASSLGSRHRSSYEQYFGPGTRLTVT.

This clonotype was detected many times. V and J are TRBV5-6 and TRBJ2-7; no reliable D call. The CDR3 is 13 residues long. Germline V gene data show CDR1 as SGHDT and CDR2 as YYEEEE. Trimming removed 4 bases at V and 4 bases at J, with 12 bases between. CDR3 loop: CASSLPMGYEQYF. The CDR3 nucleotides are TGTGCCAGCAGCCTCCCAATGGGTTACGAGCAGTACTTC.

This clonotype has just a few counts. This sequence joins TRBV12-3 or TRBV12-4 and TRBJ2-7, with D possibly matching TRBD1 (6 bases). The V gene lost 4 bases and the J gene lost 4 bases, with 17 bases spanning the gap. This CDR3 comprises 15 residues. In nucleotides, the CDR3 is TGTGCCAGCAGTTCCCCCGCCAGGGGCCGGTACGAGCAGTACTTC. Its translation is CASSSPARGRYEQYF.

J is TRBJ1-2 and V is TRBV20-1; 7 bases line up with TRBD1. The CDR3 loop spans 15 amino acids. After removal of 3 bases from V and 1 base from J, the junction contained 8 bases not matched to a gene. Germline V gives CDR1 DFQATT, CDR2 SNEGSKA (reference sequence). Here the CDR3 reads CSASGGTVINYGYTF. The CDR3 region has the DNA TGCAGTGCTAGCGGCGGGACAGTGATTAACTATGGCTACACCTTC.

In its sample, this clonotype ranks as medium-sized (0.01 to 0.1%). The gene calls are TRBV7-2 and TRBJ2-3; the D is unclear. CDR1 and CDR2 from the germline V gene are SGHTA and FQGNSA. This CDR3 has 14 residues. With 4 bases removed from V and 3 bases from J, the gap between germline ends came to 11 bases. The CDR3 DNA sequence: TGTGCCAGCAGCTCCGCCCGGGTGACAGATACGCAGTATTTT. It is translated as CASSSARVTDTQYF.

As DNA, the CDR3 is TGTGCCAGCTCCGCCGGGACAGGGAGGTATCAGCCCCAGCATTTT. Translation: CASSAGTGRYQPQHF. The J gene is TRBJ1-5, the V gene TRBV18, with TRBD1 matching over 9 bases. Germline assignment: CDR1 KGHSH and CDR2 LQKENI. V was clipped by 6 bases and J by 5 bases; unmatched bases: 8. The CDR3 spans 15 residues.

This clonotype was found a few times. The rearrangement uses TRBV12-3 or TRBV12-4 and TRBJ1-2; D gene ambiguous. The CDR3 length is 14 residues. V was pared by 0 bases and J by 2 bases, with 7 bases between. DNA of the CDR3: TGTGCCAGCAGTTTAGCTGGGTACAACTATGGCTACACCTTC. Translation gives CASSLAGYNYGYTF.

This chain links TRBV25-1 with TRBJ2-5, with TRBD2 matching 12 bases. CDR3 length equals 17 residues. CDR1 and CDR2 from the germline V gene are MGHDK and SYGVNS. V trimming: 3 bases; J trimming: 4 bases; junction bases outside the gene matches: 9. In DNA, the CDR3 is TGTGCCAGCAGTGAGTCTAGCGGGAGGGGGCTATCAGAGACCCAGTACTTC. Translation: CASSESSGRGLSETQYF. Full variable domain (remainder filled in from reference TRBV25-1 and TRBJ2-5): EADIYQTPRYLVIGTGKKITLECSQTMGHDKMYWYQQDPGMELHLIHYSYGVNSTEKGDLSSESTVSRIRTEHFPLTLESARPSHTSQYLCASSESSGRGLSETQYFGPGTRLLVL.

The chain carries TRBV14 and TRBJ1-2, with D possibly being TRBD1 (5 bases). The CDR3 totals 14 residues. Germline V gene lookup returns CDR1 SGHDN and CDR2 FVKESK. Trimming left V 0 bases short and J 5 bases short, with 10 bases between. In DNA, the CDR3 is TGTGCCAGCAGCCAAGATCTTGGGGGGTATGGCTACACCTTC. This translates into CASSQDLGGYGYTF.

This clonotype was observed a few times. Here the CDR3 DNA reads TGTGCCAGCAGGGCCGCAGATACGCAGTATTTT. Residues: CASRAADTQYF. The chain links TRBV6-6 to TRBJ2-3; no definite D call. Germline loops: CDR1 MNHNY, CDR2 SVGAGI (reference sequence). Trimming took off 6 bases at V and 4 bases at J, with 5 bases between the two ends. The CDR3 covers 11 residues.

V gene TRBV20-1 combines with J gene TRBJ2-1; unclear D gene. The germline V gene encodes CDR1 DFQATT and CDR2 SNEGSKA (reference sequence). The CDR3 has 16 residues. Trimming took 1 base from V and 2 from J, leaving 15 bases between them. CDR3 protein: CSARGSAPDPYNEQFF. In DNA, the CDR3 is TGCAGTGCTAGAGGAAGTGCGCCTGACCCCTACAATGAGCAGTTCTTC.